This paragraph reports one T cell receptor (beta chain). This specimen comes from a study of shared clonotypes between healthy human individuals. The CDR3 consists of 17 residues. V lost 0 bases, J lost 0 bases, and 15 bases lay in between. Germline V gene data show CDR1 as SGHAT and CDR2 as FQNNGV. Replicate PCRs from sorted subsets contained approximately 220 ng DNA, which is around 30,000 T cell genomes. Original methodology: Filtering of immunoSEQ junctional sequences could not match full-length read filtering. Using immunoSEQ multiplex PCR, the repertoire was profiled, and TCRdb retains in-frame clones only, with some absent. The DNA gave D and trimming, while V, J and clone size come from that table. The data hold around 580,000 clones, with nearly 98% observed a single time. Naive-designated CD8 cells lacked CD45RO, were positively enriched for CCR7, and omitted terminally differentiated effector memory CD45RA+ cells. None of the donors, who were healthy HIV-negative adults, had recently had acute infections or vaccinations. The donor cohort consisted entirely of Caucasian adults residing in Nashville, Tennessee.

Sequencing was carried out using naive CD8+ T cells sorted from blood. The V gene is TRBV11-2, the J gene TRBJ2-7; possibly TRBD1 or TRBD2 for D (5 bases each). The receptor's source is a man aged 30 to 39 in good health. The CDR3 region is CASSLDQYGGFSYEQYF. The CDR3 DNA follows: TGTGCCAGCAGCTTAGATCAGTATGGGGGATTCTCCTACGAGCAGTACTTC.